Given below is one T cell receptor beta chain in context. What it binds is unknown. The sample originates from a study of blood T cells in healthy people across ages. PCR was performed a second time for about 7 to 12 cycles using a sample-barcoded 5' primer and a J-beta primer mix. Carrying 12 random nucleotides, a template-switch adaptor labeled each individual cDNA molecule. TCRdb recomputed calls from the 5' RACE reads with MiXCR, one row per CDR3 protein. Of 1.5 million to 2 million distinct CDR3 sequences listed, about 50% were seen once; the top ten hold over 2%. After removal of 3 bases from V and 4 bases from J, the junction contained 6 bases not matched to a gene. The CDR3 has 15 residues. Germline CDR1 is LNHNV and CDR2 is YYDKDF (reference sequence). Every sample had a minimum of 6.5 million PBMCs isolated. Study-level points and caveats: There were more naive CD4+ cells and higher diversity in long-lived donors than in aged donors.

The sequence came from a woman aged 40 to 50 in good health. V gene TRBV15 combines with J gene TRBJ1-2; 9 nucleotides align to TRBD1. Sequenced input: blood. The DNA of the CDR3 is TGTGCCACCAGCAGGGACAGGGGACAGAGCTATGGCTACACCTTC. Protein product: CATSRDRGQSYGYTF.